This T cell receptor (beta chain) was sequenced during a study of T-cell reconstitution after alpha-beta-depleted transplantation in children. TCRbeta library construction was performed incorporating unique molecular identifiers. Using its own MiXCR run on the PCR reads, TCRdb lists one record per CDR3 protein. The sample shows around 500,000 distinct CDR3 sequences, 20% to 25% of them seen only once. This clonotype has a handful of counts. At one of its ends the junction is not consistent with the germline gene, which may arise from a read error. The CDR3 is 16 residues long. Looked up from germline, CDR1 is LGHNA and CDR2 is YNFKEQ.

The rearrangement joins TRBV4-2 to TRBJ1-5, with D tentatively TRBD1 (5 bases). This receptor was identified in a boy younger than two who had a stem cell transplant for acute myeloid leukemia, so the T cells may come from the graft donor. This specimen was PBMCs, mostly from graft donor cells, taken 360 days after TCRalphabeta/CD19-depleted stem cell transplant. CDR3: CASNQEGTGSNQPQHF. CDR3 DNA sequence: TGTGCCAGCAACCAAGAAGGGACGGGAAGCAATCAGCCCCAGCATTTT.